The clone carrying this T cell receptor (beta chain) has a handful of counts. Germline lookup yields CDR1 MNHEY and CDR2 SVGAGI. J lost 7 bases, V lost 3 bases, and 13 bases had no gene match. There are 16 residues in the CDR3. Under the authors' procedure: Nucleated cell number was recorded as an estimate derived from reference gene primer amplification. Some clones are missing from TCRdb's copy, which holds only in-frame ones; the method was immunoSEQ multiplex PCR. V and J calls and clone size are those listed in that table; D and trimming were worked out from the DNA. The sample consists of approximately 72,000 clones, 85% of them appearing once. These data are taken from a study of blood T cell repertoires in COVID-19. The overall study: Material from acute and convalescent COVID-19 was sourced from the United States, Italy and Spain. Sample material is recorded as cDNA or gDNA derived from T cells, B-cell-depleted T cells, or PBMCs.

V usage is TRBV6-5 and J usage is TRBJ1-2; 8 bases agree with TRBD1. Input material: peripheral blood. This clonotype was obtained from an elderly woman with active or convalescent COVID-19. CDR3 in DNA: TGTGCCAGCAGTTATTCAGCGGCCGACAGGGGAGGTGGCTACACCTTC. It is translated as CASSYSAADRGGGYTF.